This T cell receptor (beta chain) is from a study of T-cell reconstitution after alpha-beta-depleted transplantation in children. Per germline, CDR1 SQVTM and CDR2 ANQGSEA. Trimming pared 7 bases from V and 7 bases from J, leaving 17 bases between. The CDR3 is 13 residues long. This sample's TCRbeta library carried unique molecular identifier barcodes. TCRdb re-analysed the PCR reads in MiXCR, keeping a single row per CDR3 protein. Counted here are hundreds of thousands of distinct CDR3 sequences, about 16% occurring once; the ten biggest clones make up approximately 38%. Study outcomes and limitations: Elevated TCRbeta diversity at day 60 was traced, in some patients, to surviving recipient T cells and thymic progenitors. When one year had passed after transplant, most T-cell counts and diversity came from newly produced T cells. Reported findings indicate that, about two months after transplant, alpha-beta T cells came from several hundred expanded clones, which were derived from non-depleted graft cells.

Concerning this clonotype itself: As yet, its antigen is unknown.

The clonotype was recovered from a male patient aged 2-9 years who had a stem cell transplant for acute lymphoblastic leukemia, so the T cells may come from the graft donor. Sequenced here: PBMCs, mostly from graft donor cells, sampled 360 days after TCRalphabeta/CD19-depleted stem cell transplant. The V gene is TRBV29-1, the J gene TRBJ2-1; weak D call: TRBD2 (6 bases). The CDR3 reads CSARGGIRNEQFF. The CDR3 bases are TGCAGCGCTCGGGGCGGGATAAGGAATGAGCAGTTCTTC.